A selection of T cell receptor beta chains follows, all from one sample in a study of blood T cell repertoires in COVID-19. Produced via immunoSEQ multiplex PCR; TCRdb's table is partial and in-frame only. This table holds under 500,000 clones, roughly 85% found once. The specimen sequenced was PBMCs or T cells enriched from blood (not recorded which). These receptor sequences come from a woman aged 18 to 35 with acute COVID-19. The CDR3 runs from the conserved cysteine through the conserved F or W. The order of the fields is CDR3 protein, CDR3 DNA, clone size, V gene, D gene, CDR3 length, J gene. The D gene is left open where the match is weak. The size field is filled for only some rows; it gives once, few, many or a size class.

cdr3_aa: CASSIVRQPQHF
cdr3_nt: TGTGCCAGTAGTATAGTTAGACAGCCCCAGCATTTT
clone_size: NA
v_call: TRBV19
d_call: NA
cdr3_length: 12
j_call: TRBJ1-5

cdr3_aa: CASSTIGTGTYEQYF
cdr3_nt: TGTGCCAGCAGCACTATTGGGACAGGGACCTACGAGCAGTACTTC
clone_size: NA
v_call: TRBV2
d_call: TRBD1
cdr3_length: 15
j_call: TRBJ2-7

cdr3_aa: CASSESGLYSNQPQHF
cdr3_nt: TGCGCCAGCAGTGAGTCGGGACTTTATAGCAATCAGCCCCAGCATTTT
clone_size: NA
v_call: TRBV10-2
d_call: NA
cdr3_length: 16
j_call: TRBJ1-5

cdr3_aa: CASSVEGVGGQPQHF
cdr3_nt: TGTGCCAGCAGCGTAGAAGGCGTAGGGGGACAGCCCCAGCATTTT
clone_size: NA
v_call: TRBV9
d_call: NA
cdr3_length: 15
j_call: TRBJ1-5

cdr3_aa: CASSQDRVAQYF
cdr3_nt: TGTGCCAGCAGCCAAGACCGGGTAGCGCAGTACTTC
clone_size: NA
v_call: TRBV3-1/TRBV3-2
d_call: NA
cdr3_length: 12
j_call: TRBJ2-7

cdr3_aa: CASSTGQGIFANTGELFF
cdr3_nt: TGTGCCAGCAGCACGGGACAGGGAATCTTCGCGAACACCGGGGAGCTGTTTTTT
clone_size: once
v_call: TRBV5-6
d_call: TRBD1
cdr3_length: 18
j_call: TRBJ2-2

cdr3_aa: CASSYSSRGGRSTDTQYF
cdr3_nt: TGTGCCAGCAGTTACTCTTCGCGGGGGGGACGGAGCACAGATACGCAGTATTTT
clone_size: NA
v_call: TRBV6-2/TRBV6-3
d_call: TRBD2
cdr3_length: 18
j_call: TRBJ2-3

cdr3_aa: CASSVTGGGGYGYTF
cdr3_nt: TGTGCCAGCAGCGTAACAGGGGGCGGCGGCTATGGCTACACCTTC
clone_size: NA
v_call: TRBV5-6
d_call: TRBD1
cdr3_length: 15
j_call: TRBJ1-2

cdr3_aa: CASSLSTGNNEQFF
cdr3_nt: TGTGCCAGCAGCTTATCAACAGGGAACAATGAGCAGTTCTTC
clone_size: once
v_call: TRBV7-3
d_call: NA
cdr3_length: 14
j_call: TRBJ2-1

cdr3_aa: CASSQNRGRTGELFF
cdr3_nt: TGTGCCAGCAGCCAGAACAGGGGGCGCACCGGGGAGCTGTTTTTT
clone_size: NA
v_call: TRBV14
d_call: TRBD1
cdr3_length: 15
j_call: TRBJ2-2

cdr3_aa: CASRGTGTDTQYF
cdr3_nt: TGTGCCAGCAGGGGGACTGGCACAGATACGCAGTATTTT
clone_size: once
v_call: TRBV12-3/TRBV12-4
d_call: NA
cdr3_length: 13
j_call: TRBJ2-3

cdr3_aa: CATSSLDSGGYTF
cdr3_nt: TGTGCCACCAGCTCTCTGGACAGTGGTGGCTACACCTTC
clone_size: few
v_call: TRBV15
d_call: NA
cdr3_length: 13
j_call: TRBJ1-2

cdr3_aa: CASSLGSYNSPLHF
cdr3_nt: TGTGCCAGCAGCTTAGGCAGTTATAATTCACCCCTCCACTTT
clone_size: NA
v_call: TRBV7-2
d_call: NA
cdr3_length: 14
j_call: TRBJ1-6

cdr3_aa: CASSSNYEQYF
cdr3_nt: TGTGCCAGCAGTTCCAACTACGAGCAGTACTTC
clone_size: NA
v_call: TRBV27
d_call: NA
cdr3_length: 11
j_call: TRBJ2-7

cdr3_aa: CASSQVAGTGSYEQYF
cdr3_nt: TGTGCCAGCAGCCAAGTGGCCGGGACAGGTTCCTACGAGCAGTACTTC
clone_size: once
v_call: TRBV14
d_call: TRBD1
cdr3_length: 16
j_call: TRBJ2-7

cdr3_aa: CASSQDRGGIGYTF
cdr3_nt: TGTGCCAGCAGCCAAGATAGGGGGGGTATCGGCTACACCTTC
clone_size: NA
v_call: TRBV4-2
d_call: NA
cdr3_length: 14
j_call: TRBJ1-2

cdr3_aa: CASSQEVGGTSGDTQYF
cdr3_nt: TGCGCCAGCAGCCAAGAAGTGGGGGGGACTAGCGGGGATACGCAGTATTTT
clone_size: once
v_call: TRBV4-3
d_call: TRBD2
cdr3_length: 17
j_call: TRBJ2-3

cdr3_aa: CASSNFLGSSYNEQFF
cdr3_nt: TGTGCCAGCAGTAACTTTCTCGGGAGTTCCTACAATGAGCAGTTCTTC
clone_size: NA
v_call: TRBV6-5
d_call: NA
cdr3_length: 16
j_call: TRBJ2-1

cdr3_aa: CASSETGLQETQYF
cdr3_nt: TGCGCCAGCAGTGAGACTGGGCTACAAGAGACCCAGTACTTC
clone_size: NA
v_call: TRBV10-2
d_call: NA
cdr3_length: 14
j_call: TRBJ2-5